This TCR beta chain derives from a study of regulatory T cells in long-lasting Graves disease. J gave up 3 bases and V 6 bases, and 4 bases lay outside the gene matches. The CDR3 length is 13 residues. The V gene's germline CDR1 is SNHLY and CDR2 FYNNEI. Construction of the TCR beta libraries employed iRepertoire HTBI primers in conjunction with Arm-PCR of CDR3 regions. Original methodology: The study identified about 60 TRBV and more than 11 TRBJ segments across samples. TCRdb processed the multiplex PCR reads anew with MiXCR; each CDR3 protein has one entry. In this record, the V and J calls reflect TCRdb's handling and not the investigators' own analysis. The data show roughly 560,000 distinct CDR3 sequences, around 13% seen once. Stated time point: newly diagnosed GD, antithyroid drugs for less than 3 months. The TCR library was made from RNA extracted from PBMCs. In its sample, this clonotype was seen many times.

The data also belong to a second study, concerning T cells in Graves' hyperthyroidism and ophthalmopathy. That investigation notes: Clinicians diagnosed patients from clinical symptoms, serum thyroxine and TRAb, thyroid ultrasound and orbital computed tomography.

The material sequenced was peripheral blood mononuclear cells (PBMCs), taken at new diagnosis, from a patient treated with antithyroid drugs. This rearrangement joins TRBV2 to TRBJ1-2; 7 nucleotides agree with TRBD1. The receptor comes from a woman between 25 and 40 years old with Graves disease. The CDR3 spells CASRGDRDYGYTF. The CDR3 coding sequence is TGTGCCAGCAGGGGAGACAGGGACTATGGCTACACCTTC. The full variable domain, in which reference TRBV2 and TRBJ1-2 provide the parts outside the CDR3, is EPEVTQTPSHQVTQMGQEVILRCVPISNHLYFYWYRQILGQKVEFLVSFYNNEISEKSEIFDDQFSVERPDGSNFTLKIRSTKLEDSAMYFCASRGDRDYGYTFGSGTRLTVV.